The following is a TCR beta chain sequence with its context. No antigen is known for it. Base qualities are missing; no much larger clone stands one base away. Genomic DNA was isolated from the sorted cells so that the TCRbeta CDR3 region could be sequenced. The immunoSEQ Assay was used for sequencing of TCRbeta CDR3 regions. The table comes from immuneACCESS by way of TCRdb, which keeps in-frame sequences with V and J called. Part of the clones is missing from these tables; in studies checked, under half for an unresolved V gene and the rest for unknown reasons. The table for this sample lists roughly 76,000 clones; 65% to 90% of them were counted only once. Of the sample, about 1.1% falls within the top ten clones. The data stem from a study of OX40 agonist ivuxolimab in advanced cancers. Describing the broader study: The costimulatory receptor OX40 (CD134) was targeted by ivuxolimab, a fully human IgG2 agonistic monoclonal antibody. Intravenous ivuxolimab was administered to patients every 2 weeks at six dose levels: 0.01, 0.1, 0.3, 1.5, 3 and 10 mg/kg. Of the approximately 53 patients in dose escalation, 19 had hepatocellular carcinoma, some 15 had melanoma, 9 had renal cell carcinoma and 9 had head and neck cancer. The dose-escalation cohort was 80% to 90% male with a mean age of approximately 60 years, ranging from roughly 23 to 90. Prior anti-PD-1, anti-PD-L1 or anti-CTLA-4 therapy was permitted, and approximately 40% of dose-escalation patients had received checkpoint inhibitors. Partial responses occurred in three dose-escalation patients: two with cutaneous melanoma and one with hepatocellular carcinoma. The purpose of peripheral TCRbeta sequencing was to test whether ivuxolimab changed TCR sequence diversity and led to clonal T-cell expansion. The paper covers the monotherapy dose-escalation part of the phase I ivuxolimab trial, which included N of about 50 patients.

The CDR3 contains 14 residues, cysteine and phenylalanine counted. Only the CDR3 region is kept as DNA, spanning 42 bases read in frame from base 1. Reading the germline V gene gives CDR1 SGHTA and CDR2 FQGNSA. The junction shows trimming of 4 bases on V and 9 bases on J, plus 16 bases between the germline ends. Broader findings and caveats from the paper: After ivuxolimab, expanded clones were on average more numerous among CD8+ T cells than among CD4+ T cells. In partial responders in the 0.1-3.0 mg/kg groups, normalized peripheral clonal expansion was found to be among the lowest, especially among CD8+ T cells. At doses of 0.1 to 3.0 mg/kg, clonal expansion of both CD4+ and CD8+ blood T cells was observed from baseline to week 6. Antigen specificity was not determined for the clonally expanded peripheral T cells. Low levels of normalized T-cell clonal expansion were also shown by some nonresponding patients.

Patients with a history of autoimmune disease or receiving systemic immunosuppression were excluded from the trial. Peripheral blood for TCR sequencing was collected from all dose cohorts at baseline, on cycle 4 day 1, and on cycle 7 day 1. Samples were obtained from an open-label, multicenter, first-in-human phase I dose-escalation trial of ivuxolimab. The trial enrolled adults with locally advanced or metastatic head and neck squamous cell, hepatocellular, melanoma or renal cell carcinoma. Before TCR sequencing, CD4+ T cells and CD8+ T cells from peripheral blood were sorted into separate populations.

Sequenced material: CD4+ or CD8+ T cells sorted from blood, taken in a trial of the OX40 agonist ivuxolimab. The chain was built from TRBV7-2 and TRBJ2-4, with no D gene named confidently. The clonotype comes from an adult with an advanced solid tumor such as melanoma, head and neck, liver or kidney cancer. The base sequence is TGTGCCAGCAGCTCTCGGAAGGGCCCAGGCATTCAGTACTTC. It codes for CASSSRKGPGIQYF.